This T cell receptor (beta chain) is drawn from a study of somatic mutations in cytotoxic T cells in rheumatoid arthritis. Across the whole study: A subset of V beta antibody-stained T-cell populations was isolated by flow sorting, reaching nearly 100% purity, and this subset included V beta1+ cells that went on to TCRB sequencing.

Methods used by the authors: Matches to published virus-specific TCRB sequences were rare among patient CD8+ clones larger than 1%. Repertoires were generated with immunoSEQ multiplex PCR, while TCRdb's copy carries only in-frame clones and drops some. Clone size and V and J calls were adopted from that table, with D and trimming inferred from the DNA. The sample holds some 14,000 clones, 70% to 75% seen once. This receptor was taken from an adult with rheumatoid arthritis. Sample: CD8+ T cells sorted from blood.

In DNA, the CDR3 is TGTGCCAGTAATAGCGGGAGGGCCGGTGGCACAGATACGCAGTATTTT. Residues: CASNSGRAGGTDTQYF. The genes are TRBV19 and TRBJ2-3; 11 nucleotides agree with TRBD2. CDR1 and CDR2 (germline): LNHDA, SQIVND (reference sequence). The J segment lost 1 base and the V segment lost 7 bases, leaving 7 bases of the junction unmatched. There are 16 residues in the CDR3.